The T cell receptor beta chain described here comes from a study of blood T cells in healthy people across ages. Study-level points and caveats: Among T cells, TCR beta diversity per million cells dropped roughly linearly as age rose.

CDR1 is MNHEY and CDR2 is SVGAGI in the germline V gene. V gave up 2 bases and J gave up 7 bases; unmatched junction bases: 9. This CDR3 is 17 amino acids long. Sample-barcoded 5' priming and a J-beta primer mix drove a second PCR of roughly 6 to 12 cycles. TCRdb redid the calling of the 5' RACE reads with MiXCR, one entry per CDR3 protein. The top ten hold 20% to 25% of the sample, which has over 950,000 distinct CDR3 sequences, 51% seen once. Details on this clonotype: Its antigen is as yet unknown.

Samples each yielded at least 5 micrograms of total RNA. The sequenced sample was blood. The clonotype originates from a woman between 55 and 75 years old in good health. The chain joins TRBV6-5 to TRBJ2-1; TRBD2 matches 12 bases. This CDR3 reads CASSYELAGGVWNEQFF. CDR3 in DNA: TGTGCCAGCAGTTACGAACTAGCGGGAGGAGTTTGGAATGAGCAGTTCTTC.